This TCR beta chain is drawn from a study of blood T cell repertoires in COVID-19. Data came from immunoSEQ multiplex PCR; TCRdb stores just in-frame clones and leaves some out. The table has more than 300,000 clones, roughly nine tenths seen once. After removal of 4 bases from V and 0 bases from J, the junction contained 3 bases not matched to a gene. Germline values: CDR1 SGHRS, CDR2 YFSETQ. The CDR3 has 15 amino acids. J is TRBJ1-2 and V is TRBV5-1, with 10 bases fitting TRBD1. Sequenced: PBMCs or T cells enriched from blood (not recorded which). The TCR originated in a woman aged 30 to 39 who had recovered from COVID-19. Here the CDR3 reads CASSVGTGANYGYTF. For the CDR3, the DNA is TGCGCCAGCAGCGTCGGGACAGGGGCTAACTATGGCTACACCTTC.